Listed here are 22 T cell receptor beta chains from one sample, sequenced in a study of T cell responses to AZD1222 COVID-19 vaccine. The table came from immunoSEQ multiplex PCR; TCRdb's copy has only in-frame clones and leaves some out. This sample has roughly 87,000 clones, with about nine tenths found just once. This sample comprised peripheral blood, obtained 28 days after the second AZD1222 dose. These receptor sequences come from an adult who received the AZD1222 COVID-19 vaccine.

The rearrangement uses TRBV14 and TRBJ2-3; 8 bases match TRBD2. The CDR3 covers 18 residues. Germline CDR1 is SGHDN and CDR2 is FVKESK. V was clipped by 1 base and J by 3 bases; unmatched bases: 12. The CDR3 coding sequence is TGTGCCAGCAGCCAAGTGGGATCCGGGGGGGCCTGGACAGATACGCAGTATTTT. It is translated as CASSQVGSGGAWTDTQYF.

This chain connects TRBV7-9 to TRBJ1-2; D gene ambiguous. The germline V gene has CDR1 SEHNR and CDR2 FQNEAQ (reference sequence). The CDR3 consists of 14 residues. The V end was cut by 0 bases, the J end by 0 bases, with 5 bases between. The DNA of the CDR3 is TGTGCCAGCAGCTTAGCGCTTGCTAACTATGGCTACACCTTC. It codes for CASSLALANYGYTF.

This sequence joins TRBV19 and TRBJ2-7; D might be TRBD1 (6 bases). This CDR3 contains 15 residues. V shed 5 bases and J shed 3 bases, with 17 bases lying between them. Germline V gene lookup returns CDR1 LNHDA and CDR2 SQIVND (reference sequence). CDR3 protein: CASSPPQGRGYEQYF. The CDR3 DNA reads as TGTGCCAGTAGTCCCCCCCAGGGCAGGGGCTACGAGCAGTACTTC.

The chain joins TRBV19 to TRBJ1-5; D perhaps matches TRBD1 (6 bases). This CDR3 spans 16 amino acids. V was cut by 7 bases and J by 2 bases, with 18 bases left in between. Germline V CDR1 and CDR2: LNHDA, SQIVND (reference sequence). Here the CDR3 reads CASMGWGGAGNQPQHF. In nucleotides, the CDR3 is TGTGCCAGTATGGGATGGGGGGGGGCAGGCAATCAGCCCCAGCATTTT.

V gene TRBV27 combines with J gene TRBJ1-1; 7 nucleotides agree with TRBD1. V was pared by 6 bases and J by 3 bases, with 10 bases of the junction left unmatched. This CDR3 comprises 15 residues. From germline, CDR1 is MNHEY and CDR2 SMNVEV (reference sequence). CDR3 coding DNA: TGTGCCAGCAGGAGAGACAGGGATTTGTACACTGAAGCTTTCTTT. It specifies CASRRDRDLYTEAFF.

The table lists this clone with a count of one. This chain joins TRBV2 and TRBJ1-5; 8 bases align to TRBD1. After removal of 2 bases from V and 4 bases from J, the junction contained 1 base not matched to a gene. CDR1 SNHLY and CDR2 FYNNEI come from the germline V gene. This CDR3 is 14 amino acids long. CDR3 sequence: CASSEQGANQPQHF. In nucleotides, the CDR3 is TGTGCCAGCAGTGAACAGGGGGCGAATCAGCCCCAGCATTTT.

The chain joins TRBV27 to TRBJ2-3; no clear D. The V and J ends lost 6 bases and 2 bases respectively, with 6 bases between them. Germline V gives CDR1 MNHEY, CDR2 SMNVEV (reference sequence). This CDR3 is built from 12 residues. The CDR3 spells CASSVNTDTQYF. The CDR3 DNA reads TGTGCCAGCAGCGTAAACACAGATACGCAGTATTTT.

The chain employs TRBV7-9 and TRBJ2-2; TRBD1 might be the D (5 bases). Germline V lookup: CDR1 SEHNR, CDR2 FQNEAQ (reference sequence). CDR3 size: 15 residues. V lost 3 bases, J lost 0 bases, and 8 bases lay in between. The CDR3 nucleotides read TGTGCCAGCAGCTTGGCAGGGCCGAACACCGGGGAGCTGTTTTTT. It is translated as CASSLAGPNTGELFF.

The chain joins TRBV2 to TRBJ1-2; TRBD1 agrees at 7 bases. The trim removed 5 bases at V and 8 bases at J, leaving 11 bases unmatched. Per germline, CDR1 SNHLY and CDR2 FYNNEI. The CDR3 consists of 14 residues. CDR3 region: CASSPQGTNGGYTF. The CDR3, as DNA: TGTGCCAGCAGTCCACAGGGGACCAATGGGGGCTACACCTTC.

The chain has TRBV11-2 and TRBJ2-5; 8 bases line up with TRBD2. The V segment lost 0 bases and the J segment 0 bases; nucleotides outside the gene matches: 3. CDR1 and CDR2 from the germline V gene are SGHAT and FQNNGV. The CDR3 runs to 16 residues. CDR3 loop: CASSLDRGGDQETQYF. The CDR3 DNA reads TGTGCCAGCAGCTTAGATCGGGGGGGAGACCAAGAGACCCAGTACTTC. The full variable domain, with the rest looked up from reference TRBV11-2 and TRBJ2-5, is EAGVAQSPRYKIIEKRQSVAFWCNPISGHATLYWYQQILGQGPKLLIQFQNNGVVDDSQLPKDRFSAERLKGVDSTLKIQPAKLEDSAVYLCASSLDRGGDQETQYFGPGTRLLVL.

The rearrangement uses TRBV10-3 and TRBJ2-5; D is perhaps TRBD2 (6 bases). V shed 2 bases and J shed 5 bases, with 12 bases lying between them. This CDR3 region has 14 residues. From germline, CDR1 is ENHRY and CDR2 SYGVKD. The CDR3 coding sequence is TGTGCCATCAGTGAGGGGGGGTCTGGTGAGACCCAGTACTTC. Protein: CAISEGGSGETQYF.

V gene TRBV11-3 combines with J gene TRBJ1-1; D is ambiguous. The CDR3 is made up of 12 amino acids. V was trimmed by 3 bases and J by 6 bases, leaving 8 bases between them. The germline V gene has CDR1 SGHNT and CDR2 YENEEA. CDR3 sequence reads: CASSFVRAEAFF. CDR3 sequence (DNA): TGTGCCAGCAGCTTTGTGAGGGCTGAAGCTTTCTTT.

The V gene is TRBV11-2, the J gene TRBJ2-1; D not certain. CDR1 and CDR2 (germline): SGHAT, FQNNGV. This CDR3 region has 11 residues. Trimming left V 1 base short and J 14 bases short, with 9 bases between. In nucleotides, the CDR3 is TGTGCCAGCAGCTTAGTACATGCGAAGTTCTTC. This translates into CASSLVHAKFF. Full variable domain (remainder filled in from reference TRBV11-2 and TRBJ2-1): EAGVAQSPRYKIIEKRQSVAFWCNPISGHATLYWYQQILGQGPKLLIQFQNNGVVDDSQLPKDRFSAERLKGVDSTLKIQPAKLEDSAVYLCASSLVHAKFFGPGTRLTVL.

The rearrangement links TRBV5-5 to TRBJ2-3, with 7 nucleotides matching TRBD2. Germline V gives CDR1 SGHKS, CDR2 YYEKEE (reference sequence). CDR3 length: 14 residues. V dropped 1 base and J dropped 3; count of bases not matched to a gene: 2. The CDR3 DNA reads TGTGCCAGCAGCTTGTTGGGGGGGACAGATACGCAGTATTTT. It specifies CASSLLGGTDTQYF.

The chain combines TRBV4-2 with TRBJ2-1; D is perhaps TRBD1 (6 bases). V gave up 7 bases and J gave up 5 bases, with 18 bases separating them. CDR1 and CDR2 (germline): LGHNA, YNFKEQ. The CDR3 sequence is 15 residues long. The CDR3 spells CASTPADRRNNEQFF. The CDR3 DNA reads as TGTGCCAGCACACCTGCGGACAGACGCAACAATGAGCAGTTCTTC.

J is TRBJ1-3 and V is TRBV30, with 11 bases that match TRBD1. Germline lookup yields CDR1 GTSNPN and CDR2 SVGIG (reference sequence). J gave up 1 base and V 3 bases, and 2 bases lay outside the gene matches. The CDR3 is 15 residues long. The CDR3 loop is CAWSRDRGSGNTIYF. The CDR3 DNA reads as TGTGCCTGGAGCCGGGACAGGGGGTCTGGAAACACCATATATTTT.

This chain links TRBV3-1 (or the pseudogene TRBV3-2) with TRBJ2-7; TRBD1 aligns across 8 bases. Germline CDR1 reads LGHDT; CDR2 reads YNNKEL (reference sequence). The CDR3 sequence is 15 residues long. The junction had 5 bases not matched to a gene; V was cut back by 4 bases and J by 0 bases. CDR3 loop: CASSPGTGPSYEQYF. The CDR3 bases are TGTGCCAGCAGCCCCGGGACAGGCCCCTCCTACGAGCAGTACTTC.

The CDR3: CASSLGSYEQYF. Written as DNA, the CDR3 is TGTGCCAGCAGCTTAGGCTCCTACGAGCAGTACTTC. V usage is TRBV13 and J usage is TRBJ2-7; D uncertain. Germline lookup yields CDR1 PRHDT and CDR2 FYEKMQ (reference sequence). The CDR3 length is 12 residues. Between the trimmed V and J ends, which lost 0 bases and 0 bases, there was a span of 0 bases.

This chain connects TRBV19 to TRBJ1-1; D possibly corresponds to TRBD1 (6 bases). Trimming stripped 3 bases from V and 4 bases from J, with 15 bases between. Germline values: CDR1 LNHDA, CDR2 SQIVND (reference sequence). The CDR3 consists of 15 residues. In nucleotides, the CDR3 is TGTGCCAGTAGTATTTTGCAGCCCAGGGGCACTGAAGCTTTCTTT. It codes for CASSILQPRGTEAFF.

On this clone: Additional DNA sequences in this sample encode the identical CDR3. This sequence joins TRBV19 and TRBJ1-2; D unresolved. Per germline, CDR1 LNHDA and CDR2 SQIVND (reference sequence). CDR3 size: 13 residues. The V end was cut by 1 base, the J end by 4 bases, with 7 bases between. CDR3 in DNA: TGTGCCAGTAGTATAGGAGTGTCCTATGGCTACACCTTC. Protein: CASSIGVSYGYTF.

The genes are TRBV7-2 and TRBJ1-5; D is undetermined. The ends were cut back, 5 bases at V and 3 bases at J, with 8 bases in the middle. The CDR3 has 13 residues. In germline, CDR1 is SGHTA, CDR2 FQGNSA. For the CDR3, the DNA is TGTGCCAGCAGCGGAAATTTCAATCAGCCCCAGCATTTT. This translates into CASSGNFNQPQHF.

The chain is built from TRBV19 and TRBJ1-1, with D unclear. Deletions cut 2 bases from V and 3 bases from J, with 13 bases between. This CDR3 region has 15 residues. Germline CDR1 is LNHDA and CDR2 is SQIVND (reference sequence). The CDR3 sequence: CASSISSTVYTEAFF. The CDR3 nucleotides are TGTGCCAGTAGTATATCTTCAACCGTATACACTGAAGCTTTCTTT.